These T cell receptor beta chains were read from a single sample in a study of OX40 agonist ivuxolimab in advanced cancers. Some clones are missing from TCRdb's copy, which holds only in-frame ones; the method was immunoSEQ multiplex PCR. The data hold over 60,000 clones, with 87% observed a single time. The material was CD4+ or CD8+ T cells sorted from blood, obtained in a trial of the OX40 agonist ivuxolimab. All receptors come from an adult with an advanced solid tumor such as melanoma, head and neck, liver or kidney cancer. Each CDR3 is given without its conserved first and last residue. D genes are given only for firm matches.

V gene | D gene | CDR3 protein
TRBV25-1 | - | ASGWQGSYEQY
TRBV18 | TRBD2 | ASSPPGLAGENEQF
TRBV19 | - | ASSIGQGNLPLH
TRBV7-2 | - | ASSLLWPTEAF
TRBV5-8 | - | ASSLGLAGFSTDTQY
TRBV11-3 | - | ASSSGRLFAGNTIY
TRBV5-1 | TRBD2 | ASSAIAGAATGELF
TRBV7-8 | - | ASSLEGSGGNQPQH
TRBV5-1 | TRBD1 | ASSLDRGSGGANVLT
TRBV6-5 | - | ASSFSTGLSPLH